One and the same sample provided the 3 T cell receptor beta chains below, sequenced in a study. One entry per CDR3 protein, called by TCRdb with MiXCR from the 5' RACE reads. The sample carries 30,000 or so distinct CDR3 sequences, 27% recorded once. Treg sorting used a CD4+CD25+CD127-/low gate. The specimen was tumor-infiltrating Tregs sorted from the breast tumor. All receptors come from a female donor with breast cancer.

The CDR3 loop reads CASRTRGYEQYF. In DNA form, the CDR3 reads TGTGCCAGCAGGACCCGGGGGTACGAGCAGTACTTC. This chain joins TRBV6-1 and TRBJ2-7, with D maybe TRBD2 (6 bases). Looked up from germline, CDR1 is MNHNS and CDR2 is SASEGT. Trimming cost V 6 bases and J 4 bases, with 10 bases left between them. This CDR3 region has 12 residues.

There are a few counts of this clonotype. The gene calls are TRBV19 and TRBJ2-1, with 12 positions matching TRBD2. V lost 6 bases, J lost 10 bases, and 10 bases stayed unmatched. The CDR3 has 15 amino acids. CDR1 is LNHDA and CDR2 is SQIVND in the germline V gene (reference sequence). CDR3 in amino acids: CASSRLAGVPYEQFF. The CDR3 nucleotides are TGTGCCAGTAGCCGACTAGCGGGAGTCCCCTACGAGCAGTTCTTC.

There are a few counts of this clonotype. A clone one base away is much larger, so this may be a read error. V usage is TRBV7-9 and J usage is TRBJ2-6, with D unresolved. Trimming removed 4 bases from V and 2 bases from J, with 3 bases in between. The CDR3 spans 13 residues. Germline V lookup: CDR1 SEHNR, CDR2 FQNEAQ (reference sequence). The CDR3 DNA reads as TGTGCCAGCAGCTCTGCTGGGGCCAACGTCCTGACTTTC. Translation gives CASSSAGANVLTF.